This record covers a single T cell receptor beta chain. Antigen specificity is unknown. This entry is derived from a study of cytomegalovirus exposure and HLA in healthy donors. Primers: 60 Vbeta forward and 13 Jbeta reverse. Using immunoSEQ multiplex PCR, the repertoire was profiled, and TCRdb retains in-frame clones only, with some absent. The profile shows under 200,000 clones, around 80% of them singletons. Points from the study as a whole: An analysis done earlier found most TCR beta V segments productive about 90% or about 30% of the time.

The receptor was isolated from a woman aged 50 to 60 in good health and CMV-seropositive. The sample was PBMCs.

In nucleotides, the CDR3 is TGTGCCTGGAGTTCGGGGAATGGTGTTGTGACCCAGTACTTC. It codes for CAWSSGNGVVTQYF. The chain uses TRBV30 and TRBJ2-5, with D perhaps matching TRBD2 (5 bases). Trimming removed 2 bases at V and 7 bases at J, with 17 bases between. The CDR3 is 14 residues long. Germline CDR1 reads GTSNPN; CDR2 reads SVGIG (reference sequence).